This passage covers 32 T cell receptor beta chains from one sample sequenced in a study of beta chain features in type 1 diabetes. Overall study findings and caveats: Among all four CD4+ subsets, Type 1 diabetes patients had TCRB CDR3s that were moderately but significantly shorter.

The antigens for these receptors are not known. Of the isolated RNA, all was reverse transcribed, and so the sequenced material was expressed TCRB transcripts. Profiling relied on immunoSEQ multiplex PCR, and the TCRdb table lists in-frame clones only, not all of them. The sample contains over 650,000 clones, more than 12% of which appear only once. The sequenced sample consisted of naive CD4+ T cells from blood. These receptors were obtained from a man aged 18 to 29 with type 1 diabetes.

This clone was seen a handful of times. Just one base apart from a much larger clone, this may be a read error. The same CDR3 can be traced to other DNA sequences in this sample. The chain joins TRBV7-9 to TRBJ2-3; no definite D call. Per the germline V gene, CDR1 is SEHNR and CDR2 is FQNEAQ (reference sequence). This CDR3 has 11 amino acids. The germline V and J ends were trimmed by 3 bases and 6 bases, with 4 bases remaining between them. The CDR3 nucleotides are TGTGCCAGCAGCTTCACCGATACGCAGTATTTT. This codes for CASSFTDTQYF.

Notes on this clone: This sample also contains other DNA sequences that code for the same CDR3. The V gene is TRBV7-9, the J gene TRBJ2-3; D is ambiguous. Deletions cut 1 base from V and 3 bases from J, with 8 bases between. CDR3 length: 14 amino acids. Germline V gives CDR1 SEHNR, CDR2 FQNEAQ (reference sequence). The CDR3 DNA reads as TGTGCCAGCAGCTTAGATGGAAGGACAGATACGCAGTATTTT. Translated: CASSLDGRTDTQYF.

In its sample, this clone was seen a few times. This same CDR3 is encoded by further DNA sequences in the sample. The gene calls are TRBV5-4 and TRBJ2-3, with no clear D. Germline CDR1 SGHNT, CDR2 YYREEE (reference sequence). The V and J ends lost 0 bases and 2 bases respectively, with 1 base between them. The CDR3 is 12 amino acids. The DNA of the CDR3 is TGTGCCAGCAGCTTGGACACAGATACGCAGTATTTT. This sequence encodes CASSLDTDTQYF.

This clone was counted only a few times. The chain combines TRBV6-1 with TRBJ2-2; 9 bases match TRBD1. This CDR3 is built from 14 residues. Trimming at V came to 8 bases and at J to 6 bases, leaving 7 bases not matched to a gene. Germline values: CDR1 MNHNS, CDR2 SASEGT. CDR3 bases: TGTGCCAGCGATAGGGACAGGGAAGCCGGGGAGCTGTTTTTT. Its protein is CASDRDREAGELFF.

J is TRBJ2-2 and V is TRBV5-6; 7 bases match TRBD1. This CDR3 is built from 17 residues. Unmatched junction bases numbered 11, after V lost 4 bases and J lost 2 bases. The germline V gene encodes CDR1 SGHDT and CDR2 YYEEEE. Here the CDR3 reads CASSGTTGWANTGELFF. CDR3 nucleotide sequence: TGTGCCAGCAGCGGCACGACAGGGTGGGCTAACACCGGGGAGCTGTTTTTT.

The chain joins TRBV10-3 to TRBJ1-5; D might be TRBD1 (6 bases). Germline lookup yields CDR1 ENHRY and CDR2 SYGVKD. V was trimmed by 7 bases and J by 3 bases, leaving 10 bases between them. The CDR3 runs to 13 residues. The CDR3 sequence: CAITRDINQPQHF. CDR3 nucleotide sequence: TGTGCCATCACCCGGGACATCAATCAGCCCCAGCATTTT.

This clone has more than one count but fewer than ten. The chain carries TRBV28 and TRBJ1-1; D perhaps matches TRBD1 (6 bases). The CDR3 length is 17 residues. Germline values: CDR1 MDHEN, CDR2 SYDVKM. Trimming cost V 1 base and J 0 bases, with 15 bases left between them. The DNA of the CDR3 is TGTGCCAGCAGTTTATTCCCGAGGGGGGGCATGAACACTGAAGCTTTCTTT. Amino acids: CASSLFPRGGMNTEAFF.

The rearrangement joins TRBV30 to TRBJ2-3, with D unresolved. The CDR3 length is 15 residues. Germline assignment: CDR1 GTSNPN and CDR2 SVGIG (reference sequence). The V end was cut by 0 bases, the J end by 0 bases, with 10 bases between. This chain's CDR3 is CAWSVSSSSTDTQYF. CDR3 DNA: TGTGCCTGGAGTGTCTCTAGTTCTAGCACAGATACGCAGTATTTT.

This clone was observed a handful of times. This sample includes further DNA sequences coding for the same CDR3. The chain is built from TRBV30 and TRBJ1-6; D might be TRBD1 (6 bases). CDR1 and CDR2 (germline): GTSNPN, SVGIG (reference sequence). The length of the CDR3 is 13 residues. V was shortened by 0 bases and J by 9 bases, with 9 bases between the two germline ends. The chain's CDR3 is CAWSVQGSSPLHF. CDR3 DNA sequence: TGTGCCTGGAGTGTACAGGGAAGTTCACCCCTCCACTTT.

The chain recombines TRBV19 with TRBJ1-5; weak D call: TRBD1 (6 bases). Trimming left V 9 bases short and J 1 base short, with 16 bases between. Germline CDR1 reads LNHDA; CDR2 reads SQIVND (reference sequence). The CDR3 covers 15 residues. CDR3 nucleotide sequence: TGTGCCAGCCTACTCGACAGGCTGAGCAATCAGCCCCAGCATTTT. It encodes CASLLDRLSNQPQHF. Full variable domain (outside the CDR3, taken from reference TRBV19 and TRBJ1-5): DGGITQSPKYLFRKEGQNVTLSCEQNLNHDAMYWYRQDPGQGLRLIYYSQIVNDFQKGDIAEGYSVSREKKESFPLTVTSAQKNPTAFYLCASLLDRLSNQPQHFGDGTRLSIL.

This clone turned up a few times. The junction departs from the called germline gene at one end, perhaps through a read error. V is TRBV28 and J is TRBJ1-5; D not certain. The length of the CDR3 is 13 residues. The germline CDR1 and CDR2 sequences are MDHEN and SYDVKM. The CDR3, as DNA: TGTGCCAGCAGTTTTGGGGATCGACCCATTCATAATTTT. Its protein is CASSFGDRPIHNF.

The V call is TRBV29-1, the J call TRBJ2-2; maybe TRBD2 (6 bases). Between the trimmed V and J ends, which lost 4 bases and 8 bases, there was a span of 17 bases. The length of the CDR3 is 14 residues. In germline, CDR1 is SQVTM, CDR2 ANQGSEA. CDR3 nucleotides: TGCAGCGTTGTGGGGACTCCCCCGGTGGGGGAGCTGTTTTTT. Translated: CSVVGTPPVGELFF.

This chain uses TRBV7-9 with TRBJ2-2, with D perhaps matching TRBD1 (6 bases). V lost 6 bases, J lost 0 bases, and 8 bases lay in between. Germline CDR1 is SEHNR and CDR2 is FQNEAQ (reference sequence). The CDR3 spans 14 residues. The CDR3 loop is CASSYRANTGELFF. In DNA form, the CDR3 reads TGTGCCAGCAGTTACAGGGCGAACACCGGGGAGCTGTTTTTT. The entire variable domain, with the rest obtained from reference TRBV7-9 and TRBJ2-2, is as follows: DTGVSQNPRHKITKRGQNVTFRCDPISEHNRLYWYRQTLGQGPEFLTYFQNEAQLEKSRLLSDRFSAERPKGSFSTLEIQRTEQGDSAMYLCASSYRANTGELFFGEGSRLTVL.

This chain links TRBV27 with TRBJ1-1, with D possibly TRBD1 on 5 matching bases. Germline CDR1 MNHEY, CDR2 SMNVEV (reference sequence). Trimming removed 5 bases at V and 1 base at J, with 8 bases between. The CDR3 has 13 residues. This CDR3 is CASSNTGNTEAFF. The CDR3, as DNA: TGTGCCAGCAGTAATACAGGGAACACTGAAGCTTTCTTT.

The V gene is TRBV6-6, the J gene TRBJ1-1, with TRBD1 as a possible D gene (6 bases). The length of the CDR3 is 13 residues. Germline V CDR1 and CDR2: MNHNY, SVGAGI (reference sequence). V was pared by 2 bases and J by 7 bases, with 11 bases between. The CDR3 region is CASSYEGVNEAFF. CDR3 coding DNA: TGTGCCAGCAGTTACGAGGGGGTTAATGAAGCTTTCTTT.

The genes are TRBV18 and TRBJ2-1; D might be TRBD1 or TRBD2, each matching 5 bases. Germline V gene sequence: CDR1 KGHSH, CDR2 LQKENI. Trimming took off 1 base at V and 6 bases at J, with 13 bases between the two ends. The CDR3 spans 15 residues. The CDR3 sequence: CASSPRDLAVNEQFF. In DNA, the CDR3 is TGTGCCAGCTCACCACGGGACCTAGCCGTCAATGAGCAGTTCTTC.

The V call is TRBV6-6, the J call TRBJ1-2; D is possibly TRBD1 (5 bases). Germline-derived CDR1 and CDR2 are MNHNY and SVGAGI (reference sequence). This CDR3 is 14 amino acids long. Trimming removed 10 bases at V and 4 bases at J, with 19 bases between. For the CDR3, the DNA is TGTGCCATCGGAGGGGCTGCTACCCTCTATGGCTACACCTTC. It is translated as CAIGGAATLYGYTF.

Comment on this clone: Other DNA sequences in this specimen translate into the identical CDR3. V and J are TRBV20-1 and TRBJ2-7; D remains ambiguous. Per the germline V gene, CDR1 is DFQATT and CDR2 is SNEGSKA (reference sequence). This CDR3 is built from 11 residues. V lost 6 bases and J lost 3, with 9 bases in between. The CDR3 loop reads CSAPLVYEQYF. DNA for the CDR3: TGCAGTGCCCCACTTGTCTACGAGCAGTACTTC.

This clone came up a few times. The CDR3 DNA reads as TGTGCCAGCAGCTATCTTGGACCACACAATGAGCAGTTCTTC. This gives the protein CASSYLGPHNEQFF. The chain carries TRBV7-2 and TRBJ2-1; D unclear. Germline V gene data show CDR1 as SGHTA and CDR2 as FQGNSA. The CDR3 length is 14 residues. V shed 4 bases and J shed 5 bases, with 12 bases lying between them.

This clone occurred a few times. The rearrangement uses TRBV5-4 and TRBJ1-2, with 7 bases aligning to TRBD1. This CDR3 is 14 amino acids long. In germline, CDR1 is SGHNT, CDR2 YYREEE (reference sequence). Losses at the gene ends were 4 bases for V and 3 bases for J; bases not matched to a gene: 6. The CDR3 reads CASSQTDRDYGYTF. CDR3 nucleotides: TGTGCCAGCAGCCAAACCGACAGGGACTATGGCTACACCTTC.

This clone was observed a handful of times. The junction does not match germline at one end; this may be a read error. The V gene is TRBV29-1, the J gene TRBJ2-7; no firm D call. This CDR3 has 11 residues. The germline V gene encodes CDR1 SQVTM and CDR2 ANQGSEA. In DNA form, the CDR3 reads TGCAGCGGTGAAAGGGACTACGAGCAGTACTTC. It specifies CSGERDYEQYF.

V and J are TRBV6-1 and TRBJ2-2; D gene uncertain. V lost 2 bases and J 4 bases, leaving 14 bases between the germline ends. The CDR3 totals 16 residues. Per germline, CDR1 MNHNS and CDR2 SASEGT. The chain's CDR3 is CASSEFLGGGTGELFF. The CDR3 nucleotides read TGTGCCAGCAGTGAATTCTTGGGTGGTGGCACCGGGGAGCTGTTTTTT.

The chain joins TRBV10-3 to TRBJ2-1; a possible D gene is TRBD2 (6 bases). V gave up 0 bases and J gave up 4 bases, with 13 bases separating them. Germline V gene lookup returns CDR1 ENHRY and CDR2 SYGVKD. This CDR3 comprises 16 residues. The CDR3 DNA reads TGTGCCATCAGTGAGTCGGTGGGAGGCCCATACAATGAGCAGTTCTTC. This sequence encodes CAISESVGGPYNEQFF.

This clone was observed a handful of times. This rearrangement joins TRBV30 to TRBJ1-2; D is unclear. Germline-derived CDR1 and CDR2 are GTSNPN and SVGIG (reference sequence). The CDR3 totals 14 residues. V was shortened by 4 bases and J by 1 base, with 13 bases between the two germline ends. Here the CDR3 DNA reads TGTGCCTGGACGGGTTTGTCAGATAACTATGGCTACACCTTC. This translates into CAWTGLSDNYGYTF.

This clone was seen a handful of times. This sample also contains other DNA sequences that code for the same CDR3. The chain couples TRBV9 to TRBJ2-7; weak D call: TRBD1 (5 bases). This CDR3 spans 13 amino acids. V was pared by 0 bases and J by 5 bases, with 9 bases between. Germline assignment: CDR1 SGDLS and CDR2 YYNGEE. This CDR3 reads CASSVAGINEQYF. The CDR3 DNA reads TGTGCCAGCAGCGTAGCAGGGATAAACGAGCAGTACTTC.

This sequence joins TRBV2 and TRBJ2-6; D unclear. The ends were cut back, 5 bases at V and 2 bases at J, with 7 bases in the middle. This CDR3 region has 14 residues. CDR1 is SNHLY, CDR2 FYNNEI, per germline. CDR3 protein: CASSPTTGANVLTF. CDR3 DNA: TGTGCCAGCAGTCCGACAACTGGGGCCAACGTCCTGACTTTC.

There are a few counts of this clone. The V and J genes are TRBV28 and TRBJ2-7; weak D call: TRBD1 (6 bases). In germline, CDR1 is MDHEN, CDR2 SYDVKM. The CDR3 runs to 15 residues. Trimming stripped 4 bases from V and 3 bases from J, with 16 bases between. This CDR3 is CASSSSRDTNYEQYF. In DNA, the CDR3 is TGTGCCAGCAGTTCAAGCCGGGACACAAACTACGAGCAGTACTTC.

The CDR3, as DNA: TGTGCCAGCAGTTTTTCGGGACAGTTGAACACTGAAGCTTTCTTT. As protein: CASSFSGQLNTEAFF. This sequence joins TRBV27 and TRBJ1-1; 7 bases align to TRBD1. CDR1 MNHEY and CDR2 SMNVEV come from the germline V gene (reference sequence). The V segment lost 3 bases and the J segment 0 bases; nucleotides outside the gene matches: 4. The CDR3 runs to 15 residues.

This clone was seen more than once but under ten times. The chain couples TRBV28 to TRBJ2-1, with TRBD1 matching over 11 bases. This CDR3 is built from 16 residues. Losses at the gene ends were 4 bases for V and 4 bases for J; bases not matched to a gene: 6. CDR1 MDHEN and CDR2 SYDVKM come from the germline V gene. The DNA for the CDR3 is TGTGCCAGCAGTTCTACCGGGACAGGGGGGTACAATGAGCAGTTCTTC. This codes for CASSSTGTGGYNEQFF.

This clone was found a few times. The J gene is TRBJ1-4, the V gene TRBV7-9, with 10 bases lining up with TRBD1. The CDR3 runs 16 residues. The V gene end was trimmed by 5 bases and the J gene end by 2 bases; junction bases not matched to a gene: 5. Germline V gene data show CDR1 as SEHNR and CDR2 as FQNEAQ (reference sequence). The CDR3 bases are TGTGCCAGCAGCGGTGGGACAGGGGAGACTAATGAAAAACTGTTTTTT. The encoded protein is CASSGGTGETNEKLFF.

This clone was picked up a small number of times. V and J are TRBV5-6 and TRBJ2-7; 12 bases are shared with TRBD2. This CDR3 has 16 amino acids. The V gene's germline CDR1 is SGHDT and CDR2 YYEEEE. V was clipped by 4 bases and J by 6 bases; unmatched bases: 11. CDR3 region: CASSPETSGRESEQYF. The CDR3 nucleotides read TGTGCCAGCAGCCCAGAGACTAGCGGGAGAGAGAGCGAGCAGTACTTC. Together with reference TRBV5-6 and TRBJ2-7, the CDR3 gives the full variable domain: DAGVTQSPTHLIKTRGQQVTLRCSPKSGHDTVSWYQQALGQGPQFIFQYYEEEERQRGNFPDRFSGHQFPNYSSELNVNALLLGDSALYLCASSPETSGRESEQYFGPGTRLTVT.

The chain employs TRBV19 and TRBJ2-1, with 9 positions matching TRBD1. Per the germline V gene, CDR1 is LNHDA and CDR2 is SQIVND (reference sequence). V lost 6 bases, J lost 0 bases, and 3 bases stayed unmatched. This CDR3 region has 15 residues. The CDR3 DNA follows: TGTGCCAGTAGCTTGACAGGGGGCTCCTACAATGAGCAGTTCTTC. Translating it yields CASSLTGGSYNEQFF.